The rows below give T cell receptor beta chains drawn from one sample of a study of blood T cell repertoires in COVID-19. The repertoire was sequenced with immunoSEQ multiplex PCR; TCRdb's copy has only in-frame clones and lacks some. The sample has 150,000 or so clones, roughly three quarters seen once; the top ten hold approximately 2%. Sequencing was done on a sample of peripheral blood. The receptors originated from a woman in her 70s with acute or convalescent COVID-19. Both conserved end residues are part of each CDR3. The D gene is left open where the match is weak. Size values are once, few and many counts, or a class for expanded clones, and some rows have none.

clone size	V gene	D gene	CDR3 length	J gene	CDR3 DNA	CDR3 protein
NA	TRBV2	NA	13	TRBJ2-1	TGTGCCAGCAGTGCCGAGGGACACTATGAGCAGTTCTTC	CASSAEGHYEQFF
NA	TRBV11-2	TRBD2	16	TRBJ2-2	TGTGCCAGCAGTCGTACTAGCGGGAGAGGGACCGGGGAGCTGTTTTTT	CASSRTSGRGTGELFF
few	TRBV5-1	TRBD1	13	TRBJ1-4	TGCGCCAGCAGCTTAACAGGGGAGGAAAAACTGTTTTTT	CASSLTGEEKLFF
NA	TRBV19	TRBD2	16	TRBJ2-5	TGTGCCAGTAGTAATCTAGCGGGAGACTCCCAAGAGACCCAGTACTTC	CASSNLAGDSQETQYF
NA	TRBV5-1	TRBD2	16	TRBJ2-5	TGCGCCAGCACCCTACTAGCGGGGGGCCTACAAGAGACCCAGTACTTC	CASTLLAGGLQETQYF
NA	TRBV7-2	TRBD2	14	TRBJ2-3	TGTGCCAGTTCCCCCGGGACTAGGGCAGATACGCAGTATTTT	CASSPGTRADTQYF
NA	TRBV28	NA	12	TRBJ1-4	TGTGCCAGCAGTTTTATGCGGCGAAAACTGTTTTTT	CASSFMRRKLFF
NA	TRBV6-5	NA	14	TRBJ1-6	TGTGCCAGCAAAAAACAGGGCTGGAATTCACCCCTCCACTTT	CASKKQGWNSPLHF
NA	TRBV2	TRBD1	15	TRBJ2-1	TGTGCCAGCAGGACAGGACAGGGGGCCTACAATGAGCAGTTCTTC	CASRTGQGAYNEQFF
NA	TRBV4-3	TRBD2	16	TRBJ2-3	TGCGCCAGCAGCCAAGGGGGAGGGGTGGGCACAGATACGCAGTATTTT	CASSQGGGVGTDTQYF
once	TRBV29-1	TRBD2	20	TRBJ2-5	TGCAGCGTTGAGCCTCCCCGCCAGACTAGCGGGGGAGACCTCCAAGAGACCCAGTACTTC	CSVEPPRQTSGGDLQETQYF
NA	TRBV10-3	TRBD1	14	TRBJ1-4	TGTGCCATCAGTGGGGACAGGGGTCGAGAAAAACTGTTTTTT	CAISGDRGREKLFF
NA	TRBV27	NA	15	TRBJ1-1	TGTGCCAGCAGTACCCTGGGGGGGCGCGTTGCTGAAGCTTTCTTT	CASSTLGGRVAEAFF
NA	TRBV27	TRBD2	14	TRBJ2-5	TGTGCCAGCAGTATGAGACTAGCGGCAGAGACCCAGTACTTC	CASSMRLAAETQYF
NA	TRBV5-5	TRBD1	15	TRBJ1-1	TGTGCCAGCAGCTCGACAGGGGCGCCGAACACTGAAGCTTTCTTT	CASSSTGAPNTEAFF
NA	TRBV28	TRBD1	14	TRBJ1-2	TGTGCCAGCAGCCCGGCATACAGGGGCTATGGCTACACCTTC	CASSPAYRGYGYTF
NA	TRBV4-2	TRBD1	18	TRBJ1-1	TGTGCCAGCAGCCAAGGTACAGGGGCGAAATGGCAGAACACTGAAGCTTTCTTT	CASSQGTGAKWQNTEAFF
NA	TRBV7-9	NA	16	TRBJ2-5	TGTGCCAGCAGCGGGGGGATGCGAGGGAGGAAAGAGACCCAGTACTTC	CASSGGMRGRKETQYF
NA	TRBV20-1	NA	11	TRBJ2-7	TGCAGTGCTAGTGATAGCCTGGAGCAGTACTTC	CSASDSLEQYF
NA	TRBV12-3/TRBV12-4	NA	13	TRBJ1-1	TGTGCCAGCAGTTTAGATACAGGTACTGAAGCTTTCTTT	CASSLDTGTEAFF
once	TRBV5-5	TRBD2	16	TRBJ2-1	TGTGCCAGCAGCTATAGACTAGCGGGATCCTACAATGAGCAGTTCTTC	CASSYRLAGSYNEQFF
NA	TRBV9	NA	15	TRBJ1-2	TGTGCCAGCAGCGTAGCTCATCCAGGGCCTCAAGGCTACACCTTC	CASSVAHPGPQGYTF
NA	TRBV13	NA	9	TRBJ1-2	TGTGCCAGCAGCCCTAGCTACACCTTC	CASSPSYTF
NA	TRBV30	NA	13	TRBJ1-1	TGTGCCTGGAGTGGTCCAGGGATTCCTGAAGCTTTCTTT	CAWSGPGIPEAFF
NA	TRBV7-8	NA	15	TRBJ1-2	TGTGCCAGCAGCTTAGGGACAGCAACCTCCTATGGCTACACCTTC	CASSLGTATSYGYTF
once	TRBV6-1	TRBD1	17	TRBJ1-4	TGTGCCAGCAGTGAAGCGCTGCCCGGGACAGGCGCCGAAAAACTGTTTTTT	CASSEALPGTGAEKLFF
NA	TRBV5-5	TRBD1	18	TRBJ1-5	TGTGCCAGCAGCCGGGGGGACAGGGGGCGAAATAGCAATCAGCCCCAGCATTTT	CASSRGDRGRNSNQPQHF
NA	TRBV18	NA	15	TRBJ1-2	TGTGCCAGCTCACCGCAGGGGTCGGATAACTATGGCTACACCTTC	CASSPQGSDNYGYTF
few	TRBV5-1	NA	14	TRBJ2-1	TGCGCCAGCAGCCCGACTAGACCTAGCAATGAGCAGTTCTTC	CASSPTRPSNEQFF
NA	TRBV24-1	TRBD2	17	TRBJ2-1	TGTGCCACCAGTGAGGTGACTAGCGGGACGTCCTACAATGAGCAGTTCTTC	CATSEVTSGTSYNEQFF
NA	TRBV18	NA	15	TRBJ2-2	TGTGCCAGCTCACCACAACGGGCGAACACCGGGGAGCTGTTTTTT	CASSPQRANTGELFF
NA	TRBV3-1/TRBV3-2	TRBD2	15	TRBJ2-1	TGTGCCAGCAGCCTAACTAGCGGGGTTTACAATGAGCAGTTCTTC	CASSLTSGVYNEQFF
NA	TRBV6-5	TRBD2	15	TRBJ2-7	TGTGCCAGCAGCCCACTAGCGGGCCTCTCCTACGAGCAGTACTTC	CASSPLAGLSYEQYF
NA	TRBV28	TRBD1	15	TRBJ1-4	TGTGCCAGCAGTTCTGGACAGGGGATTAATGAAAAACTGTTTTTT	CASSSGQGINEKLFF
NA	TRBV6-6	NA	13	TRBJ1-6	TGTGCCAGCCACCTCAGACGGGAGGGGCCCCTCCACTTT	CASHLRREGPLHF